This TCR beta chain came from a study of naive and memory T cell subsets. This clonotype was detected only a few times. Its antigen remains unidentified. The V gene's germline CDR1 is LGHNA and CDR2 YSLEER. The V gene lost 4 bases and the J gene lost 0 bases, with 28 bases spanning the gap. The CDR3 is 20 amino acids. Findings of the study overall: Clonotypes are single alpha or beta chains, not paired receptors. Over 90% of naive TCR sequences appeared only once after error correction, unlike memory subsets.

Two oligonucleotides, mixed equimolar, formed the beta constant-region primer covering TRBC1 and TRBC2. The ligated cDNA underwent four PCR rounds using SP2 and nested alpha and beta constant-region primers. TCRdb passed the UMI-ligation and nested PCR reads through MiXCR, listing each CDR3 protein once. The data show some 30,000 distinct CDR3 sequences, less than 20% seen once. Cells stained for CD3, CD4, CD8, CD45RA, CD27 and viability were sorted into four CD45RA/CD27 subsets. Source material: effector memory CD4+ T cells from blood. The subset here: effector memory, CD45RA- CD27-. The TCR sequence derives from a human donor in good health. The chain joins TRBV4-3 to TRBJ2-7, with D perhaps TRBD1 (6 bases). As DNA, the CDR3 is TGCGCCAGCAGCCGGACCTGGGGGTCCGACTCAACAGGGAGCTCCTACGAGCAGTACTTC. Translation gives CASSRTWGSDSTGSSYEQYF.